This TCR beta chain was captured by sequencing in a study of regulatory T cells in long-lasting Graves disease. General study findings and limits: TRBV28, TRBJ1-2 and TRBJ2-5 were favored in persistent disease.

The CDR3 contains 16 residues. The germline gives CDR1 GTSNPN, CDR2 SVGIG (reference sequence). V was trimmed by 0 bases and J by 0 bases, leaving 12 bases between them. Relying on iRepertoire HTBI primers and Arm-PCR of CDR3 regions, the team built TCR beta libraries. TCRdb re-analysed the multiplex PCR reads in MiXCR, keeping a single row per CDR3 protein. The data show 550,000 or so distinct CDR3 sequences, about 12% seen once. Documented time point: newly diagnosed GD, antithyroid drugs for less than 3 months. With RNA extracted from PBMCs as input, the TCR library was made. This clonotype was counted at least ten times. Its cognate antigen is unknown. This same sample was also part of a study on T cells in Graves' hyperthyroidism and ophthalmopathy. That paper adds: The HTBI primer set was used in a first-round RT-PCR of the TCR CDR3.

V gene TRBV30 combines with J gene TRBJ2-1, with a weak D call TRBD2 (6 bases). This sequence was found in a woman aged 25-40 years with Graves disease. The source was peripheral blood mononuclear cells (PBMCs), collected at new diagnosis, from a patient treated with antithyroid drugs. Here the CDR3 DNA reads TGTGCCTGGAGTGTACTAGCTGTGAGCTCCTACAATGAGCAGTTCTTC. Translating it yields CAWSVLAVSSYNEQFF.